Below are 10 T cell receptor beta chains sequenced from a single sample in a study of PD-1 blockade in classical Hodgkin lymphoma. Described time point: cycle 4 day 1 (C4D1), after 6 weeks of nivolumab. With no exception, relapse followed autologous stem cell transplantation in all patients, and brentuximab vedotin exposure varied. Using immunoSEQ multiplex PCR, the repertoire was profiled, and TCRdb retains in-frame clones only, with some absent. The table lists tens of thousands of clones, about 89% of them singletons. The material was peripheral blood mononuclear cells (PBMCs), obtained before the fourth cycle of nivolumab. The source is a human donor with classical Hodgkin lymphoma.

V is TRBV14 and J is TRBJ1-2; the D is unclear. From germline, CDR1 is SGHDN and CDR2 FVKESK. The CDR3 contains 12 residues. V was clipped by 6 bases and J by 6 bases, with 11 bases between them. The CDR3 spells CASRSGENGYTF. The DNA of the CDR3 is TGTGCCAGCAGGTCGGGAGAGAATGGCTACACCTTC.

Here the CDR3 reads CAAVRDWYTEAFF. As DNA, the CDR3 is TGTGCCGCCGTCAGGGACTGGTACACTGAAGCTTTCTTT. This chain joins TRBV10-3 and TRBJ1-1; a possible D gene is TRBD1 (5 bases). V lost 11 bases, J lost 3 bases, and 16 bases lay in between. CDR3 length: 13 residues. Per the germline V gene, CDR1 is ENHRY and CDR2 is SYGVKD.

The chain uses TRBV5-5 and TRBJ1-1; 9 positions match TRBD1. The CDR3 has 13 amino acids. With V trimmed by 7 bases and J by 4 bases, 5 bases remained unmatched. Germline-derived CDR1 and CDR2 are SGHKS and YYEKEE (reference sequence). Here the CDR3 reads CASVQGAPTEAFF. CDR3 in DNA: TGTGCCAGCGTACAGGGGGCTCCCACTGAAGCTTTCTTT. Using reference TRBV5-5 and TRBJ1-1 for the parts outside the CDR3, the full variable domain is DAGVTQSPTHLIKTRGQQVTLRCSPISGHKSVSWYQQVLGQGPQFIFQYYEKEERGRGNFPDRFSARQFPNYSSELNVNALLLGDSALYLCASVQGAPTEAFFGQGTRLTVV.

V gene TRBV6-5 combines with J gene TRBJ2-2; D is perhaps TRBD1 or TRBD2 (5 bases each). Between the trimmed V and J ends, which lost 0 bases and 2 bases, there was a span of 10 bases. There are 16 residues in the CDR3. Germline CDR1 MNHEY, CDR2 SVGAGI. CDR3: CASSYSWGSNTGELFF. The CDR3 nucleotides are TGTGCCAGCAGTTACTCGTGGGGGAGTAACACCGGGGAGCTGTTTTTT.

This clone was picked up one time. V is TRBV10-3 and J is TRBJ2-5; D unresolved. Germline assignment: CDR1 ENHRY and CDR2 SYGVKD. V was trimmed by 0 bases and J by 4 bases, leaving 9 bases between them. The CDR3 sequence is 14 residues long. CDR3 nucleotides: TGTGCCATCAGTGAGTCCACAACCGGAGAGACCCAGTACTTC. Its translation is CAISESTTGETQYF.

The genes are TRBV7-2 and TRBJ2-2; TRBD2 might be the D (5 bases). Deletions cut 6 bases from V and 4 bases from J, with 15 bases between. The germline V gene has CDR1 SGHTA and CDR2 FQGNSA. The CDR3 runs to 15 residues. The CDR3 here is CASSLSGPGTGELFF. The CDR3 region has the DNA TGTGCCAGCAGTTTAAGCGGTCCGGGCACCGGGGAGCTGTTTTTT.

The chain combines TRBV6-6 with TRBJ2-7; the D is unclear. The V gene lost 8 bases and the J gene lost 6 bases, with 14 bases spanning the gap. Per germline, CDR1 MNHNY and CDR2 SVGAGI (reference sequence). The CDR3 totals 12 residues. The CDR3 sequence: CASRIDRGEQYF. In DNA, the CDR3 is TGTGCCAGCCGAATTGATCGTGGCGAGCAGTACTTC.

This clone has a handful of counts. V usage is TRBV30 and J usage is TRBJ2-3; no clear D. The CDR3 contains 13 residues. CDR1 and CDR2 (germline): GTSNPN, SVGIG (reference sequence). Trimming cost V 0 bases and J 5 bases, with 9 bases left between them. The CDR3 DNA is TGTGCCTGGAGTGTGAGGAGACAAGATACGCAGTATTTT. Translated: CAWSVRRQDTQYF.

The J gene is TRBJ1-2, the V gene TRBV2, with a possible D match to TRBD1 (5 bases). CDR1 is SNHLY and CDR2 is FYNNEI in the germline V gene. Trimming shortened V by 2 bases and J by 8 bases, and 30 bases separated the two germline ends. CDR3 length equals 19 residues. CDR3 sequence: CASSEYEIGGRSNKGGYTF. The DNA for the CDR3 is TGTGCCAGCAGTGAATATGAGATCGGGGGACGGAGTAATAAGGGAGGCTACACCTTC.

In this sample, this clone turned up once. V usage is TRBV10-3 and J usage is TRBJ1-2; D is unresolved. CDR3 length equals 14 residues. CDR1 is ENHRY and CDR2 is SYGVKD in the germline V gene. V was shortened by 0 bases and J by 3 bases, with 8 bases between the two germline ends. The CDR3 DNA reads as TGTGCCATCAGTGAGTCCTGGGGTGACTATGGCTACACCTTC. This translates into CAISESWGDYGYTF.